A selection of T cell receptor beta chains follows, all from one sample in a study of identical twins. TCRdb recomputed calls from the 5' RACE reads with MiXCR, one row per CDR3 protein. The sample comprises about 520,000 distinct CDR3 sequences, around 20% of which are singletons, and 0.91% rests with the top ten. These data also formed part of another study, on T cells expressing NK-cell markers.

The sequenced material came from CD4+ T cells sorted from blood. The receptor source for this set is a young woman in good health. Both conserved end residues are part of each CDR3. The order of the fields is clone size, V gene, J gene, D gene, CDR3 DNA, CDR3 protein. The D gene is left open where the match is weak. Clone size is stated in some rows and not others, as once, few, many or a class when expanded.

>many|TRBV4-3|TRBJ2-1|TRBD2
TGCGCCAGCAGCCAAGACCTAGCGGGAGGGGAGCAGTTCTTC
CASSQDLAGGEQFF
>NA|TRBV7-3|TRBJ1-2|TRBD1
TGTGCCAGCAGCCCAAGGACAGGGACTGGCTACACCTTC
CASSPRTGTGYTF
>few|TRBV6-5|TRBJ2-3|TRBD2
TGTGCCAGCAGTTGGGCTAGCGGGCCTAGCACAGATACGCAGTATTTT
CASSWASGPSTDTQYF
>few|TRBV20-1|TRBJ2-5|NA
TGCAGTGCTAGAGACTATGGAGGGCCCACAGAAGAGACCCAGTACTTC
CSARDYGGPTEETQYF
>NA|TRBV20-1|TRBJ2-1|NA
TGCAGTGCTAGAGACCCAGGGCGGGCGGGGAACAATGAGCAGTTCTTC
CSARDPGRAGNNEQFF
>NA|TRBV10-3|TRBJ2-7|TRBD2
TGTGCCACCGCAGGCGGGCTAGGACTAGCGGGATACGAGCAGTACTTC
CATAGGLGLAGYEQYF
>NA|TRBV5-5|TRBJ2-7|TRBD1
TGTGCCAGCACGTCAGGGACAGGGGGATCCGAGCAGTACTTC
CASTSGTGGSEQYF
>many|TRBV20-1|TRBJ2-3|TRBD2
TGCAGTGCTAGCCGGCTAGCGGGCACAGATACGCAGTATTTT
CSASRLAGTDTQYF
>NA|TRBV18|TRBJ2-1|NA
TGTGCCAGCTCGTATCCCGGGCAGAGCTCCTACAATGAGCAGTTCTTC
CASSYPGQSSYNEQFF
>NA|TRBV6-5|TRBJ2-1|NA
TGTGCCAGCAGTTACGCCCGCTCGACTGAGCAGTTCTTC
CASSYARSTEQFF
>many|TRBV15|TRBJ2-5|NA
TGTGCCACCAGCAGAGAGGGGGTTCGAGAGACCCAGTACTTC
CATSREGVRETQYF
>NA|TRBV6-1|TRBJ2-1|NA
TGTGCCAGCAGGTTCAGTGTTTCTACACTCGGTGAGCAGTTCTTC
CASRFSVSTLGEQFF
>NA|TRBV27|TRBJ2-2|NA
TGTGCCAGCAAAATAGGGGGGGTTGGCGGGGAGCTGTTTTTT
CASKIGGVGGELFF
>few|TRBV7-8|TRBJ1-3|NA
TGTGCCAGCAGCCGTAGCGGGATGGGAAACACCATATATTTT
CASSRSGMGNTIYF
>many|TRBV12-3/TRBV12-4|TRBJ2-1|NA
TGTGCCAGCAGTTTAGGGGTGGGCTCCTACAATGAGCAGTTCTTC
CASSLGVGSYNEQFF
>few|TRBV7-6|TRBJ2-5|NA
TGTGCCAGCCGCCCGTATGGGGAGACCCAGTACTTC
CASRPYGETQYF
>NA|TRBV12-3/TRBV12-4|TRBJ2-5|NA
TGTGCCAGCAACAGCCGGGACGGCGTTGGGGAGACCCAGTACTTC
CASNSRDGVGETQYF
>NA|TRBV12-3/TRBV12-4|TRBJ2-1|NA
TGTGCCAGCAGTTTAGCGCCAGGATACAATGAGCAGTTCTTC
CASSLAPGYNEQFF
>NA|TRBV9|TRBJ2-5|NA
TGTGCCAGCAGCGGTTACACGGGGCGAGAGACCCAGTACTTC
CASSGYTGRETQYF
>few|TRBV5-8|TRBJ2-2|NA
TGTGCCAGCAGCTTGGGACGCAGCGGGGAGCTGTTTTTT
CASSLGRSGELFF
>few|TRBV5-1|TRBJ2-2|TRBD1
TGCGCCAGCAGCTTCCGGGACAGGGTACCCGGGGAGCTGTTTTTT
CASSFRDRVPGELFF
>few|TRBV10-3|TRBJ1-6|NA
TGTGCCACTGCAGGGGATACCTATTCACCCCTCCACTTT
CATAGDTYSPLHF
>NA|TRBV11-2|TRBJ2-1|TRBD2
TGTGCCAGCAGATCAGCGGGGGGGCCCTACAATGAGCAGTTCTTC
CASRSAGGPYNEQFF
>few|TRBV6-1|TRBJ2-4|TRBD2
TGTGCCAGCAGTCCCCTAGCGGGGGGGCCGGACATTCAGTACTTC
CASSPLAGGPDIQYF
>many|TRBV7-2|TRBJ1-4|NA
TGTGCCAGCAGCTTTGCGGGCGGCGAAAAACTGTTTTTT
CASSFAGGEKLFF
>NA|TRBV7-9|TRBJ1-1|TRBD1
TGTGCCAGCAGCTTGGCGGCCCGACAGGGTCAAGCTTTCTTT
CASSLAARQGQAFF
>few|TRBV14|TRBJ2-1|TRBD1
TGTGCCAGCAGCCCCGGGACAGGGGGTAGGAATGAGCAGTTCTTC
CASSPGTGGRNEQFF
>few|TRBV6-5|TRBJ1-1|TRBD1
TGTGCCAGCAGCTTACTTTACAGGGGGGGAGCTTTCTTT
CASSLLYRGGAFF
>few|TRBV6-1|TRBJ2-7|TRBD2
TGTGCCAGCAGCCCCGGGACTACCACCCCCTACGAGCAGTACTTC
CASSPGTTTPYEQYF
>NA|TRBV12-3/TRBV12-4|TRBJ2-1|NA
TGTGCCAGCAATGACTACGGTTCTGAGCAGTTCTTC
CASNDYGSEQFF
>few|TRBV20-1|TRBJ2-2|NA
TGCAGTGCTGTGAACACCGGGGAGCTGTTTTTT
CSAVNTGELFF
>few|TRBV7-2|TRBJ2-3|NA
TGTGCCAGCAGCTTAGCCCATAGCACAGATACGCAGTATTTT
CASSLAHSTDTQYF
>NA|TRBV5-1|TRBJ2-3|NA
TGCGCCAGCAGTCCGGGACTCCTGGCAGGGGCGCAGTATTTT
CASSPGLLAGAQYF
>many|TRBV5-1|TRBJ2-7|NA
TGTGCCAGCAGTTCCAGCTCCTACGAGCAGTACTTC
CASSSSSYEQYF
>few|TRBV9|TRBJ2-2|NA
TGTGCCAGCAGCGTAAACTGGCGAACGAACACCGGGGAGCTGTTTTTT
CASSVNWRTNTGELFF
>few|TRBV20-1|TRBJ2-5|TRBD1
TGCAGTGCCCCGGGACAGGGGGGAGAGACCCAGTACTTC
CSAPGQGGETQYF
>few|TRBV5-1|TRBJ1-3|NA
TGCGCCAGTTCCCTCGGGTTAACTGGAAACACCATATATTTT
CASSLGLTGNTIYF
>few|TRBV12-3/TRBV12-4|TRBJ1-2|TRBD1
TGTGCCAGCAGTCCACAGGGGGCGCTTTTCTACACCTTC
CASSPQGALFYTF
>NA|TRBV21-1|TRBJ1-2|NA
TGTGCCAGCAGCGACGGTGGGTGGCAGGTTAACTATGGCTACACCTTC
CASSDGGWQVNYGYTF
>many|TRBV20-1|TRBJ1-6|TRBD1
TGCAGTGCTAAGACAGGGGAAAGTTCACCCCTCCACTTT
CSAKTGESSPLHF
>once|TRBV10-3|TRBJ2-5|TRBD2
TGTGCCATCAGTGAGTCGCTAGCGGGATCCCAAGAGACCCAGTACTTC
CAISESLAGSQETQYF
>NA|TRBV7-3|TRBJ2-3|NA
TGTGCCAGCAGCCTACTGATGGTTAGCGGACCTTCCACAGATACGCAGTATTTT
CASSLLMVSGPSTDTQYF
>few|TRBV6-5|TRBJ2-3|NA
TGTGCCAGCAGTTACTCTGGAGGGTACAGCACAGATACGCAGTATTTT
CASSYSGGYSTDTQYF
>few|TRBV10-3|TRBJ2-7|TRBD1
TGTGCCATCAGTGAAATTACAGGGGTCGAGCAGTACTTC
CAISEITGVEQYF
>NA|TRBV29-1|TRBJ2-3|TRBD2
TGCAGCGTTGAACCAGCGGGGCAAAGCACAGATACGCAGTATTTT
CSVEPAGQSTDTQYF
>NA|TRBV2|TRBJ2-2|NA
TGTGCCAGCAGTAAAAAGGCGGGTCTGAACACCGGGGAGCTGTTTTTT
CASSKKAGLNTGELFF
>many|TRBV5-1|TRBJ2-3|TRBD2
TGCGCCAGCAGTCGCGGGGGGCCAGATACGCAGTATTTT
CASSRGGPDTQYF
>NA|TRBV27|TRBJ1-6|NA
TGTGCCAGTCGGGACAATAATTCTTTTGGTTCACCCCTCCACTTT
CASRDNNSFGSPLHF
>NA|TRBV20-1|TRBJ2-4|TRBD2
TGCAGTGCTAGAGAAACTAGCGGGAGAAACATTCAGTACTTC
CSARETSGRNIQYF
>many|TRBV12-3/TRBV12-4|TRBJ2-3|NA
TGTGCCAGCAGACCACTAGGAGGGGCAGATACGCAGTATTTT
CASRPLGGADTQYF
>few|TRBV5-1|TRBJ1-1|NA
TGCGCCAGCAGCACAGGGATTGTCAGTGAAGCTTTCTTT
CASSTGIVSEAFF
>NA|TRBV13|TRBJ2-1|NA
TGTGCCAGCAGCTTTAGACAGGGCAGGGGGGGGAATGAGCAGTTCTTC
CASSFRQGRGGNEQFF
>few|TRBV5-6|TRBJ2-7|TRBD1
TGTGCCAGCAGCTTGGTATGGGACAGGGCCTACGAGCAGTACTTC
CASSLVWDRAYEQYF
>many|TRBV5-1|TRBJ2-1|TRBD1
TGCGCCAGCAGCCAGATGACAGGGAGCCACAATGAGCAGTTCTTC
CASSQMTGSHNEQFF
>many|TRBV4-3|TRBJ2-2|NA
TGCGCCAGCAGCCAACTTCCCCCGGCTAGCGTGAACACCGGGGAGCTGTTTTTT
CASSQLPPASVNTGELFF
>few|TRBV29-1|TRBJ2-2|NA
TGCAGCGCCCCTTCTTACGCCACCGGGGAGCTGTTTTTT
CSAPSYATGELFF
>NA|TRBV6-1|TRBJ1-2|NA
TGTGCCAGCAGTGATGGTTGGGGGGACTATGGCTACACCTTC
CASSDGWGDYGYTF
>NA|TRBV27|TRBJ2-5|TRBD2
TGTGCCAGCAGTTTACGGGGGGACCGAGAGACCCAGTACTTC
CASSLRGDRETQYF
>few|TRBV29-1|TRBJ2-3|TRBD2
TGCAGCGTTGAAGATTTGGCCGCTTTGCGGGGGAGCACAGATACGCAGTATTTT
CSVEDLAALRGSTDTQYF